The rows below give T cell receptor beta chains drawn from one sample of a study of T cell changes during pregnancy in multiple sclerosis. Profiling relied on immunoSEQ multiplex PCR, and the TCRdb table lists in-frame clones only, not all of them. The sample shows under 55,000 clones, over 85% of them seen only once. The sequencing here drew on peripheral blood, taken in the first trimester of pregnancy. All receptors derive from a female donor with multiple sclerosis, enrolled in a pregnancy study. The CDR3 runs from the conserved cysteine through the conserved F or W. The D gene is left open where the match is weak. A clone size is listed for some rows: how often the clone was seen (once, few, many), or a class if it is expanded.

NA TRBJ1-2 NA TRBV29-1 TGCAGCGGTGGGAACAGGGCTGTTGGTGGCTACACCTTC CSGGNRAVGGYTF
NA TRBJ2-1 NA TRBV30 TGTGCCTGGAGTGTGGGGTCGGGGATTGACGAGCAGTTCTTC CAWSVGSGIDEQFF
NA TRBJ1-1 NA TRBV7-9 TGTGCCAGCAGTTTTAGAGGTGAATCTGAAGCTTTCTTT CASSFRGESEAFF
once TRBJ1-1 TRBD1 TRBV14 TGTGCCAGCAGCCAAAACAGGGGAGAAGCTTTCTTT CASSQNRGEAFF
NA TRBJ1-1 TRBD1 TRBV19 TGTGCCAGTAGCAGGGACGCCGGACAGGGTACCACTGAAGCTTTCTTT CASSRDAGQGTTEAFF
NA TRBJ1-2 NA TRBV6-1 TGTGCCAGCAGAGGACAGTCTGTCGGCTACACCTTC CASRGQSVGYTF
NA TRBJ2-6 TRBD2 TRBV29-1 TGCAGCGTCGACGGGGGGTCAGGGGCCAACGTCCTGACTTTC CSVDGGSGANVLTF
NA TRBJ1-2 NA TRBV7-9 TGTGCCAGCAGCTTGCAGGGGATTGGTGACTACACCTTC CASSLQGIGDYTF
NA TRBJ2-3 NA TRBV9 TGTGCCAGCAGCGTAACGTCGATGGGGGGGCCAGATACGCAGTATTTT CASSVTSMGGPDTQYF
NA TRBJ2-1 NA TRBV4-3 TGCGCCAGCAGCCAACTCAGCAGGATCTCTGCGACGTCCTACAATGAGCAGTTCTTC CASSQLSRISATSYNEQFF
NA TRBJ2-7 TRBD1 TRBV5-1 TGCGCCAGCAGCGAAAGACAGGGGGCGGTCGAGCAGTACTTC CASSERQGAVEQYF
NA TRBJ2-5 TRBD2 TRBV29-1 TGCAGCGTTGTTCGGGGGGGAGGGGCGGGAGAGACCCAGTACTTC CSVVRGGGAGETQYF
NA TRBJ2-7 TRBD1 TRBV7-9 TGTGCCAGCAGCTCCCAGGGGGTAGGGAACGAGCAGTACTTC CASSSQGVGNEQYF
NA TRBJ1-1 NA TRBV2 TGTGCCAGCAGTGATGGAGGGTTAGGGATTACTGAAGCTTTCTTT CASSDGGLGITEAFF
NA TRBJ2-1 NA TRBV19 TGTGCCAGTAGTATGCGGGGCTCCTACAATGAGCAGTTCTTC CASSMRGSYNEQFF
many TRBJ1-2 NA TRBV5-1 TGCGCCAGCAGCTTGGCAGAGGGCGTGGGCGGCTACACCTTC CASSLAEGVGGYTF
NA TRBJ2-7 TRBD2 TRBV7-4 TGTGCCAGCAGCTTACGCCTAGCGGGGGGGGAGTACGAGCAGTACTTC CASSLRLAGGEYEQYF
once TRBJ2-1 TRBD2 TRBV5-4 TGTGCCAGCAGGGGGACTAGCGGGGGGGCCCTTAACCATGAGCAGTTCTTC CASRGTSGGALNHEQFF
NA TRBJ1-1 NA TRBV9 TGTGCCAGCAGCGCCCGCATTGGTGCGGACATGAACACTGAAGCTTTCTTT CASSARIGADMNTEAFF
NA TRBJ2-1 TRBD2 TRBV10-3 TGTGCCATCAGTGGTCCCCTAGCGGGGGGGCCCAGGGATGAGCAGTTCTTC CAISGPLAGGPRDEQFF
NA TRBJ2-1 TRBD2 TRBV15 TGTGCCACCAGCAGTCCCCTTAGCGGGGGGCAGAATGAGCAGTTCTTC CATSSPLSGGQNEQFF
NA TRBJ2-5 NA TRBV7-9 TGTGCCAGCGTTACGAGGGAGACCCAGTACTTC CASVTRETQYF
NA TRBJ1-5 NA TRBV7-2 TGTGCCAGCAGCTTATCAGGGGTCCAGCCCCAGCATTTT CASSLSGVQPQHF
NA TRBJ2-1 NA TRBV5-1 TGCGCCAGCAGCTTGGGACTGTCTCCCTACAATGAGCAGTTCTTC CASSLGLSPYNEQFF
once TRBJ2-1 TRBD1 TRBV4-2 TGTGCCAGCAGCCAAGATCAGGGGACAGGGGGCTGGTATGAGCAGTTCTTC CASSQDQGTGGWYEQFF
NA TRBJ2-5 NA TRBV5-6 TGTGCCAGCAGCGCGGCGGTTGGCGAGACCCAGTACTTC CASSAAVGETQYF
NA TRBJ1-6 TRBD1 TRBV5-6 TGTGCCAGCAGCTTGGGACAGGGTAATTCACCCCTCCACTTT CASSLGQGNSPLHF
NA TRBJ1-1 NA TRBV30 TGTGCCTGGAGTCCGGGGGCGGGGGACACTGAAGCTTTCTTT CAWSPGAGDTEAFF
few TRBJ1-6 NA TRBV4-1 TGCGCCAGCAGCCAGAGCAGGGGAACACCCCTCCACTTT CASSQSRGTPLHF
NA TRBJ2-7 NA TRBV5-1 TGCGCCAGCAGCTCCCAGGGGGGAGGCTCCTACGAGCAGTACTTC CASSSQGGGSYEQYF